This T cell receptor (beta chain) was captured by sequencing in a study of T cell changes during pregnancy in multiple sclerosis. Repertoires were generated with immunoSEQ multiplex PCR, while TCRdb's copy carries only in-frame clones and drops some. The sample lists 55,000 to 95,000 clones; around nine tenths were seen once. The CDR3 sequence is 13 residues long. V shed 3 bases and J shed 3 bases, with 8 bases lying between them. From germline, CDR1 is KGHSH and CDR2 LQKENI. The chain links TRBV18 to TRBJ1-2; D ambiguous. The source material was peripheral blood, sampled in the second trimester of pregnancy. The clonotype comes from a female donor in good health, enrolled as a control in a pregnancy study. CDR3 loop: CASSPGVDYGYTF. CDR3 DNA sequence: TGTGCCAGCTCACCTGGAGTTGACTATGGCTACACCTTC.